This is a list of T cell receptor beta chains from one sample in a study of shared clonotypes between healthy human individuals. TCRdb's table, derived via immunoSEQ multiplex PCR, lists solely in-frame clones and lacks some. The top ten hold 0.36% of the sample, which has over a million clones, 98% to 99% seen once. Specimen: naive CD4+ T cells sorted from blood. These receptors were obtained from a man aged 30 to 39 in good health. Each CDR3 is given with its conserved first and last residue. Each record gives: V gene, D gene, J gene, clone size, CDR3 protein, CDR3 DNA. The D gene is left open where the match is weak. Clone size is not always given. Where it is, it says once, few, many or a class for expanded clones.

TRBV9	.	TRBJ2-1	.	CASSLRTVPYNEQFF	TGTGCCAGCAGCCTGCGGACAGTCCCCTACAATGAGCAGTTCTTC
TRBV5-4	TRBD2	TRBJ2-1	once	CASSAGTSGARGEQFF	TGTGCCAGCAGCGCCGGGACTAGCGGGGCGAGAGGTGAGCAGTTCTTC
TRBV6-5	TRBD1	TRBJ2-3	once	CASSYAGQVGTDTQYF	TGTGCCAGCAGTTATGCAGGACAGGTGGGGACAGATACGCAGTATTTT
TRBV25-1	TRBD2	TRBJ2-1	.	CASSDPSGPNYNEQFF	TGTGCCAGCAGTGATCCTAGCGGGCCTAACTACAATGAGCAGTTCTTC
TRBV7-2	TRBD1	TRBJ2-7	.	CASSSLGTVRSYEQYF	TGTGCCAGCAGCAGTCTCGGGACAGTCCGTTCCTACGAGCAGTACTTC
TRBV15	TRBD1	TRBJ2-5	.	CATSRDPTGPETQYF	TGTGCCACCAGCAGAGATCCGACAGGGCCAGAGACCCAGTACTTC
TRBV7-3	TRBD1	TRBJ2-7	.	CASSLTGQGIYEQYF	TGTGCCAGCAGCTTAACGGGACAGGGTATCTACGAGCAGTACTTC
TRBV4-1	.	TRBJ1-4	.	CASSQERQRRREKLFF	TGCGCCAGCAGCCAAGAACGCCAGAGGCGGCGTGAAAAACTGTTTTTT
TRBV29-1	.	TRBJ2-7	.	CSVGHHRQDRKYEQYF	TGCAGCGTTGGACACCACCGACAGGATCGGAAATACGAGCAGTACTTC
TRBV7-2	TRBD2	TRBJ2-3	.	CASSTGLARDTQYF	TGTGCCAGCAGTACCGGACTAGCGCGAGATACGCAGTATTTT
TRBV6-1	TRBD1	TRBJ2-3	.	CASTRTGGRTDTQYF	TGTGCCAGTACAAGGACAGGGGGCCGCACAGATACGCAGTATTTT
TRBV28	.	TRBJ2-3	.	CASSDFGPDTDTQYF	TGTGCCAGCAGTGACTTCGGACCAGACACAGATACGCAGTATTTT